The 19 T cell receptor beta chains below all came from one sample that was sequenced in a study of spatial heterogeneity in lung cancer. TCRdb reprocessed the 5' RACE reads via MiXCR and lists one record per CDR3 protein. The sample has tens of thousands of distinct CDR3 sequences, 7% to 7.5% seen once. Time point defined: sample taken at primary tumor resection. The sample was PBMCs, taken at surgery. Receptors were obtained from a female donor with early-stage non-small cell lung cancer.

The CDR3 nucleotides are TGCAGCGTTGAAGATCGAGGCAATGAGCAGTTCTTC. Its translation: CSVEDRGNEQFF. The chain carries TRBV29-1 and TRBJ2-1; no firm D call. Looked up from germline, CDR1 is SQVTM and CDR2 is ANQGSEA. This CDR3 has 12 residues. V shed 0 bases and J shed 6 bases, with 6 bases lying between them.

In the case of this clonotype: Given a much more abundant clone one base away, this may be a read error. Likely a read error: the CDR3 ends without its conserved phenylalanine or tryptophan. This chain connects TRBV4-1 to TRBJ2-1, with 7 bases matching TRBD2. The V gene's germline CDR1 is MGHRA and CDR2 YSYEKL. This CDR3 comprises 16 residues. Trimming at V came to 4 bases and at J to 6 bases, leaving 12 bases not matched to a gene. CDR3 in amino acids: CASSLAGSGVGNEQFS. The CDR3 DNA reads as TGCGCCAGCAGCCTGGCGGGGAGCGGGGTAGGCAATGAGCAGTTCTCC.

This clonotype was detected a few times. This chain joins TRBV5-1 and TRBJ2-7, with a tentative D call TRBD1 (6 bases). The CDR3 consists of 13 residues. Trimming left V 2 bases short and J 5 bases short, with 11 bases between. CDR1 is SGHRS, CDR2 YFSETQ, per germline. The CDR3 sequence is CASSFEGVNEQYF. DNA of the CDR3: TGCGCCAGCAGCTTTGAGGGGGTTAACGAGCAGTACTTC.

This clonotype was found a few times. This sequence joins TRBV18 and TRBJ1-4, with D tentatively TRBD1 (5 bases). This CDR3 spans 15 amino acids. Germline V lookup: CDR1 KGHSH, CDR2 LQKENI. V was trimmed by 2 bases and J by 0 bases, leaving 7 bases between them. CDR3 protein: CASSPDSSTNEKLFF. The CDR3 bases are TGTGCCAGCTCACCAGACAGCTCAACTAATGAAAAACTGTTTTTT.

In its sample, this clonotype was seen many times. The chain is built from TRBV5-6 and TRBJ2-5; maybe TRBD2 (6 bases). The CDR3 totals 15 residues. CDR1 is SGHDT and CDR2 is YYEEEE in the germline V gene. V was shortened by 1 base and J by 2 bases, with 12 bases between the two germline ends. The CDR3: CASSLRGGTQETQYF. As DNA, the CDR3 is TGTGCCAGCAGCTTGCGTGGGGGGACGCAAGAGACCCAGTACTTC.

The V call is TRBV20-1, the J call TRBJ2-5; TRBD1 aligns across 8 bases. The germline gives CDR1 DFQATT, CDR2 SNEGSKA (reference sequence). This CDR3 has 14 residues. The junction had 10 bases not matched to a gene; V was cut back by 5 bases and J by 5 bases. CDR3 sequence (DNA): TGCAGTGCTGGTGCGTGGACAGGGCGTGAGACCCAGTACTTC. Translating gives CSAGAWTGRETQYF.

This clonotype came up many times. The rearrangement links TRBV20-1 to TRBJ1-2, with D unresolved. V dropped 6 bases and J dropped 4 bases, with 21 bases sitting between them. The CDR3 contains 15 residues. Germline V gene lookup returns CDR1 DFQATT and CDR2 SNEGSKA (reference sequence). CDR3 sequence (DNA): TGCAGTGCAGGGATGGAGGAACCGGGCCTCTATGGCTACACCTTC. This translates into CSAGMEEPGLYGYTF.

This clonotype was seen ten or more times. This rearrangement joins TRBV7-9 to TRBJ2-4, with a tentative D call TRBD1 (5 bases). Trimming removed 5 bases at V and 0 bases at J, with 17 bases between. Germline V gives CDR1 SEHNR, CDR2 FQNEAQ (reference sequence). The CDR3 sequence is 17 residues long. As DNA, the CDR3 is TGTGCCAGCAGCCAAGAGACAGTCGGGTTAGCCAAAAACATTCAGTACTTC. It codes for CASSQETVGLAKNIQYF.

The V call is TRBV19, the J call TRBJ1-2; D gene unclear. V lost 9 bases and J 6 bases, leaving 20 bases between the germline ends. Germline CDR1 and CDR2: LNHDA and SQIVND (reference sequence). CDR3 length: 14 residues. DNA for the CDR3: TGTGCCAGCCGACGCCAGGCGGACGGGGATGGCTACACCTTC. It translates to CASRRQADGDGYTF.

This clonotype was recorded many times. The chain couples TRBV11-2 to TRBJ2-3, with 8 nucleotides matching TRBD2. CDR1 and CDR2 from the germline V gene are SGHAT and FQNNGV. The V and J ends lost 5 bases and 6 bases, in that order; junction bases with no gene match: 4. The CDR3 totals 13 residues. The CDR3 DNA is TGTGCCAGCAGCGGAAGACTAGCGGATACGCAGTATTTT. Translation: CASSGRLADTQYF. Full variable domain (missing parts from reference TRBV11-2 and TRBJ2-3): EAGVAQSPRYKIIEKRQSVAFWCNPISGHATLYWYQQILGQGPKLLIQFQNNGVVDDSQLPKDRFSAERLKGVDSTLKIQPAKLEDSAVYLCASSGRLADTQYFGPGTRLTVL.

This clonotype was found many times. The V gene is TRBV29-1, the J gene TRBJ2-5, with D tentatively TRBD1 (6 bases). The V gene lost 5 bases and the J gene lost 5 bases, with 18 bases spanning the gap. CDR1 is SQVTM, CDR2 ANQGSEA, per germline. The CDR3 sequence is 14 residues long. The CDR3 DNA is TGCAGCGTTTGCCCCAGGACAGTCGGGGAGACCCAGTACTTC. Protein: CSVCPRTVGETQYF.

The chain is built from TRBV2 and TRBJ2-1; possibly TRBD2 for D (5 bases). V was pared by 2 bases and J by 0 bases, with 11 bases between. The CDR3 extends over 16 amino acids. Looked up from germline, CDR1 is SNHLY and CDR2 is FYNNEI. This chain's CDR3 is CASSERGLHSYNEQFF. CDR3 bases: TGTGCCAGCAGTGAACGTGGACTTCACTCCTACAATGAGCAGTTCTTC.

Ten or more counts support this clonotype. This chain joins TRBV5-4 and TRBJ2-7; 8 positions match TRBD2. The CDR3 is made up of 15 amino acids. The junction had 10 bases not matched to a gene; V was cut back by 4 bases and J by 4 bases. Looked up from germline, CDR1 is SGHNT and CDR2 is YYREEE (reference sequence). CDR3 sequence: CASSRTGTRAYEQYF. For the CDR3, the DNA is TGTGCCAGCAGCCGAACCGGGACTAGGGCGTACGAGCAGTACTTC.

The sample holds many counts of this clonotype. V usage is TRBV9 and J usage is TRBJ1-1; D ambiguous. V lost 5 bases and J 4 bases, leaving 12 bases between the germline ends. CDR1 and CDR2 from the germline V gene are SGDLS and YYNGEE. The CDR3 consists of 13 residues. The CDR3 is CASSSAITTEAFF. The CDR3 coding sequence is TGTGCCAGCAGTTCCGCGATTACCACTGAAGCTTTCTTT.

This rearrangement joins TRBV6-6 to TRBJ1-5; 7 bases map to TRBD1. The CDR3 runs 12 residues. Germline CDR1 is MNHNY and CDR2 is SVGAGI (reference sequence). J was trimmed by 3 bases and V by 8 bases; bases with no gene match: 1. CDR3 DNA sequence: TGTGCCAGCGGGACAGTCAATCAGCCCCAGCATTTT. Translating gives CASGTVNQPQHF.

This clonotype was detected only a few times. The chain recombines TRBV28 with TRBJ1-2; weak D call: TRBD1 (5 bases). From germline, CDR1 is MDHEN and CDR2 SYDVKM. There are 14 residues in the CDR3. V was shortened by 7 bases and J by 1 base, with 13 bases between the two germline ends. This CDR3 reads CASTIGAFNYGYTF. CDR3 coding DNA: TGTGCCAGCACCATTGGGGCCTTTAACTATGGCTACACCTTC.

This clonotype has only a few counts. With a much larger clone just one base away, this may be a read error. This rearrangement joins TRBV18 to TRBJ2-7; TRBD2 might be the D (5 bases). Deletions cut 1 base from V and 6 bases from J, with 10 bases between. This CDR3 comprises 13 residues. Looked up from germline, CDR1 is KGHSH and CDR2 is LQKENI. DNA of the CDR3: TGTGCCAGCTCACCACTAGCGCCCCGCGAGCAGTACTTC. It specifies CASSPLAPREQYF.

The table lists this clonotype with many counts. The V call is TRBV2, the J call TRBJ1-2, with 9 bases aligning to TRBD1. The CDR3 is 12 residues long. Germline V lookup: CDR1 SNHLY, CDR2 FYNNEI. The ends lost 5 bases at V and 12 bases at J; junction bases unmatched: 7. CDR3 in amino acids: CASSRGQGLHTF. The CDR3 DNA is TGTGCCAGCAGTCGTGGACAGGGGCTACACACCTTC.

There are a few counts of this clonotype. The V gene is TRBV7-3, the J gene TRBJ1-6; D gene ambiguous. V was cut by 2 bases and J by 7 bases, with 15 bases left in between. The V gene's germline CDR1 is SGHTA and CDR2 FQGTGA. The CDR3 contains 16 residues. CDR3 sequence reads: CASSLLPAGINSPLHF. In DNA form, the CDR3 reads TGTGCCAGCAGCTTACTCCCGGCAGGAATCAATTCACCCCTCCACTTT.